This T cell receptor beta chain was sequenced during a study of breast tumors, draining lymph nodes, adjacent tissues. Study-level findings and limits: The lymph node origin of tumor T cells was framed as consistent with a hypothesis, not demonstrated. Luminal-like breast cancer showed significantly higher tumor–nontumor repertoire similarity than basal-like. Tumor TCR diversity was below lymph nodes but above nontumor tissue. The data were judged consistent with most tumor T cells coming from lymph node and expanding in tumor.

TCRdb reprocessed the multiplex PCR reads with MiXCR, giving one entry per CDR3 protein. Of 84,000 or so distinct CDR3 sequences listed, approximately 30% are singletons. The lymph nodes were axillary draining lymph nodes from breast cancer patients. CDR3 length: 15 amino acids. Per germline, CDR1 SGDLS and CDR2 YYNGEE. Trimming left V 4 bases short and J 6 bases short, with 20 bases between. This clonotype was recorded at least ten times. Its target is unknown. This sequence joins TRBV9 and TRBJ2-7; the D gene is possibly TRBD1 (5 bases). Sequencing was carried out using axillary lymph node tissue. The TCR originated in a female donor with breast cancer. Some clones in this sample may be carry-over from other donors' samples. CDR3 nucleotide sequence: TGTGCCAGCAGCCCAGACCCAGGGCGGCTCGGCGAGCAGTACTTC. Encoded protein: CASSPDPGRLGEQYF. The variable domain in full, with the rest retrieved from reference TRBV9 and TRBJ2-7, is DSGVTQTPKHLITATGQRVTLRCSPRSGDLSVYWYQQSLDQGLQFLIQYYNGEERAKGNILERFSAQQFPDLHSELNLSSLELGDSALYFCASSPDPGRLGEQYFGPGTRLTVT.